The clone carrying this TCR beta chain was recorded a few times. The junction and the germline gene differ at one end; a read error may be behind it. This sample was taken from a study of CD8+CD57+ T cells in acquired aplastic anemia. Study summary: Each DNA sample taken from sorted CD4+ and CD8+ cells came to 3 to 4 ug on average.

This CDR3 is 13 amino acids long. Germline V gives CDR1 LNHNV, CDR2 YYDKDF (reference sequence). According to the study, genomic DNA was the template for TCR beta VDJ and CDR3 profiling. Each CDR3 protein gets one entry after TCRdb re-called the reads with MiXCR. The data contain under 200,000 distinct CDR3 sequences, over 60% of them seen just once; the ten biggest clones take up roughly 46%. The TCR sequence derives from a human donor with severe aplastic anemia or a healthy control (not recorded which). Sequenced: sorted CD4+, CD8+, or CD8+CD57+ T cells (not recorded which) from PBMCs. The chain employs TRBV15 and TRBJ1-1, with D uncertain. As DNA, the CDR3 is TGTGCCACCAGCGGAGAGCAGTGGACTGAAGCTTTCTTT. This codes for CATSGEQWTEAFF.